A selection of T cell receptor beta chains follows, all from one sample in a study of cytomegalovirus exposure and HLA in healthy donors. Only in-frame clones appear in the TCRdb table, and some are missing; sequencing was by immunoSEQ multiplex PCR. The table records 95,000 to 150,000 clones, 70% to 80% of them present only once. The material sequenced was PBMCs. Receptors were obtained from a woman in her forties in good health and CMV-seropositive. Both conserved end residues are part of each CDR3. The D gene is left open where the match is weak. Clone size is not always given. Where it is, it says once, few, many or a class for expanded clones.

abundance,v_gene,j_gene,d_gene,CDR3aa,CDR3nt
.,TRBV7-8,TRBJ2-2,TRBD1,CASSSIGAGTGNTGELFF,TGTGCCAGCAGCTCCATTGGGGCCGGGACAGGGAACACCGGGGAGCTGTTTTTT
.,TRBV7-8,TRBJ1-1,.,CASSLEGRAFF,TGTGCCAGCAGCTTAGAGGGGCGAGCTTTCTTT
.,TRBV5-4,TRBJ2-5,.,CASSLEGGRETQYF,TGTGCCAGCAGCTTGGAAGGGGGTCGGGAGACCCAGTACTTC
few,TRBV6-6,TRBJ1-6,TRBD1,CASSYRRGNSPLHF,TGTGCCAGCAGTTACCGCAGGGGGAATTCACCCCTCCACTTT
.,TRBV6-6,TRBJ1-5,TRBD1,CASSYSQGVSNQPQHF,TGTGCCAGCAGTTACTCCCAGGGGGTTAGCAATCAGCCCCAGCATTTT
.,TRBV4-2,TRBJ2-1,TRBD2,CASQGLAGGLRNEQFF,TGTGCCAGCCAGGGACTAGCGGGGGGGCTTCGGAATGAGCAGTTCTTC
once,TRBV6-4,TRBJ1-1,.,CASSDEVREAFF,TGTGCCAGCAGTGACGAGGTCAGAGAAGCTTTCTTT
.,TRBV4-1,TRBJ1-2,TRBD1,CASSQDPGQGAGGYTF,TGCGCCAGCAGCCAAGACCCGGGACAGGGGGCTGGAGGCTACACCTTC
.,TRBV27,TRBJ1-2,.,CATSGGYGYTF,TGTGCCACCTCCGGGGGGTACGGCTACACCTTC
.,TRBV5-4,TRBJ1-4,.,CASSLVEGGKLFF,TGTGCCAGCAGCTTGGTGGAGGGTGGAAAACTGTTTTTT
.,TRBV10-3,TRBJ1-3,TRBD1,CAISEPGQGAGNTIYF,TGTGCCATCAGTGAACCTGGACAGGGAGCAGGAAACACCATATATTTT
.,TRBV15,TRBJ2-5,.,CATSRTQVAETQYF,TGTGCCACCAGCAGAACCCAGGTAGCGGAGACCCAGTACTTC
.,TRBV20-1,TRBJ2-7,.,CSVLRAYEQYF,TGCAGTGTTCTCAGGGCTTACGAGCAGTACTTC
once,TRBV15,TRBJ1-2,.,CATSREEHPNYGYTF,TGTGCCACCAGCAGAGAAGAACACCCGAACTATGGCTACACCTTC
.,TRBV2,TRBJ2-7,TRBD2,CASGGLAIFPEQYF,TGTGCCAGCGGGGGACTAGCGATCTTTCCCGAGCAGTACTTC
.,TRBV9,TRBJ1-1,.,CASSRGSLIMNTEAFF,TGTGCCAGCAGCCGGGGTAGTCTTATCATGAACACTGAAGCTTTCTTT
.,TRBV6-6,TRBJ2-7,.,CASSLDGSGGGYF,TGTGCCAGCAGTTTGGACGGGAGCGGAGGAGGGTACTTC
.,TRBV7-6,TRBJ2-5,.,CASSWQEETQYF,TGTGCCAGCAGCTGGCAGGAAGAGACCCAGTACTTC
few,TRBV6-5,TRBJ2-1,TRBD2,CASRESGDHNEQFF,TGTGCCAGCAGGGAGAGCGGGGATCACAATGAGCAGTTCTTC
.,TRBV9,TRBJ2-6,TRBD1,CASSVRDSGANVLTF,TGTGCCAGCAGCGTAAGGGACAGCGGGGCCAACGTCCTGACTTTC
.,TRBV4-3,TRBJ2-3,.,CASSQVSGEPDTQYF,TGCGCCAGCAGCCAAGTTTCCGGGGAGCCAGATACGCAGTATTTT
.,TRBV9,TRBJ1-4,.,CASSVDPIGEKLFF,TGTGCCAGCAGCGTAGACCCCATTGGCGAAAAACTGTTTTTT
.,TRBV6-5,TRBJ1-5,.,CASSYSYRSDQPQHF,TGTGCCAGCAGTTACTCATACAGGAGCGATCAGCCCCAGCATTTT
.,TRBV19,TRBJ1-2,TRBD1,CASSQDRGNYGYTF,TGTGCCAGTAGTCAGGACAGGGGTAACTATGGCTACACCTTC
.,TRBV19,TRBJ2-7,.,CASSIVGRQGSYEQYF,TGTGCCAGTAGTATCGTAGGGAGACAAGGCTCCTACGAGCAGTACTTT
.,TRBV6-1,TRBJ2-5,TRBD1,CASSGTGWETQYF,TGTGCCAGCAGTGGGACAGGGTGGGAGACCCAGTACTTC
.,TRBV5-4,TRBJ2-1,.,CASSPPGQGVRNEQFF,TGTGCCAGCAGCCCTCCTGGGCAGGGTGTTAGAAATGAGCAGTTCTTC
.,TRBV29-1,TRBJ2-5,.,CSVVMGAKETQYF,TGCAGCGTTGTTATGGGGGCGAAGGAGACCCAGTACTTC
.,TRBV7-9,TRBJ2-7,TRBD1,CASSPPTGSAYEQYF,TGTGCCAGCAGCCCGCCGACAGGGAGTGCCTACGAGCAGTACTTC
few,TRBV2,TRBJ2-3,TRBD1,CASIGDRDIDTQYF,TGTGCCAGCATCGGAGACAGGGATATAGATACGCAGTATTTT
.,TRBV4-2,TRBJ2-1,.,CASSQLARNEQFF,TGTGCCAGCAGCCAACTAGCCCGCAATGAGCAGTTCTTC
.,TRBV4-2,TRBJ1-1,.,CASSLGDSNTEAFF,TGTGCCAGCAGCCTAGGGGACTCGAACACTGAAGCTTTCTTT
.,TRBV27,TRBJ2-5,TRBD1,CASSSGQGLETQYF,TGTGCCAGCAGTTCGGGACAGGGGTTAGAGACCCAGTACTTC
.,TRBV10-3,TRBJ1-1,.,CAISESQLSEAFF,TGTGCCATCAGTGAGTCACAGTTATCTGAAGCTTTCTTC
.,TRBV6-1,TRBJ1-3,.,CASSTGSSGNTIYF,TGTGCCAGCAGTACAGGGTCCTCTGGAAACACCATATATTTT
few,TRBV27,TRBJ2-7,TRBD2,CASSLRSGEEQYF,TGTGCCAGCAGTTTAAGGAGCGGGGAAGAGCAGTACTTC
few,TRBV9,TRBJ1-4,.,CASSVAEGRNEKLFF,TGTGCCAGCAGCGTAGCTGAGGGCCGGAATGAAAAACTGTTTTTT
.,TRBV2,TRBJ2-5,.,CASTSGLEETQYF,TGTGCCAGCACCTCGGGACTTGAGGAGACCCAGTACTTC
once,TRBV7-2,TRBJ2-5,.,CASSPAQAWETQYF,TGTGCCAGCAGCCCGGCGCAGGCTTGGGAGACCCAGTACTTC
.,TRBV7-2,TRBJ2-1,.,CASSLRRGTLYNEQFF,TGTGCCAGCAGCCTTAGAAGGGGCACGTTATACAATGAGCAGTTCTTC
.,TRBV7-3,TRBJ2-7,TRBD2,CASSPSGGPTYEQYF,TGTGCCAGCAGCCCAAGCGGGGGGCCCACCTACGAGCAGTACTTC
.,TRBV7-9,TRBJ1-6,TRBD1,CASSLILGQLNSPLHF,TGTGCCAGCAGCTTAATTTTGGGACAGCTTAATTCACCCCTCCACTTT
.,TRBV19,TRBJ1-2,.,CASTGGARSYGYTF,TGTGCCAGTACTGGAGGGGCTAGAAGCTATGGCTACACCTTC
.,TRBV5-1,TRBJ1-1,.,CASSSVGDTEAFF,TGCGCCAGCAGCAGCGTTGGCGACACTGAAGCTTTCTTT
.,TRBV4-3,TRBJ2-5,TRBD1,CASSPQTGWETQYF,TGCGCCAGCAGCCCACAGACAGGGTGGGAGACCCAGTACTTC
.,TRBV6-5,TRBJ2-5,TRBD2,CASTKRLAGRETQYF,TGTGCCAGCACCAAACGACTAGCGGGGCGCGAGACCCAGTACTTC
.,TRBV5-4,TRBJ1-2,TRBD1,CASSWDSVGGGYTF,TGTGCCAGCAGCTGGGACAGCGTGGGGGGTGGCTACACCTTC
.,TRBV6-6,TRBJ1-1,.,CASSYSIGGTNTEAFF,TGTGCCAGCAGTTACTCGATTGGCGGCACCAACACTGAAGCTTTCTTT
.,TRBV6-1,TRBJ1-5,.,CASSEALMEPQHF,TGTGCCAGCAGTGAGGCACTAATGGAGCCCCAGCATTTT
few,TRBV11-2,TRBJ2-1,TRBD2,CASSSGLAPEFGQFF,TGTGCCAGCAGCTCCGGACTAGCGCCCGAATTCGGGCAGTTCTTC
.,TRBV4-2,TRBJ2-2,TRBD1,CASSIHRGEVTGELFF,TGTGCCAGCAGCATACACAGGGGCGAGGTCACCGGGGAGCTGTTTTTT
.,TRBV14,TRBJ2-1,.,CASSHPSGERNEQFF,TGTGCCAGCAGCCATCCTTCAGGGGAGCGCAATGAGCAGTTCTTC
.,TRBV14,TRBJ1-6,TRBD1,CASSVLGQANSPLHF,TGTGCCAGCAGCGTTCTGGGACAGGCTAATTCACCCCTCCACTTT